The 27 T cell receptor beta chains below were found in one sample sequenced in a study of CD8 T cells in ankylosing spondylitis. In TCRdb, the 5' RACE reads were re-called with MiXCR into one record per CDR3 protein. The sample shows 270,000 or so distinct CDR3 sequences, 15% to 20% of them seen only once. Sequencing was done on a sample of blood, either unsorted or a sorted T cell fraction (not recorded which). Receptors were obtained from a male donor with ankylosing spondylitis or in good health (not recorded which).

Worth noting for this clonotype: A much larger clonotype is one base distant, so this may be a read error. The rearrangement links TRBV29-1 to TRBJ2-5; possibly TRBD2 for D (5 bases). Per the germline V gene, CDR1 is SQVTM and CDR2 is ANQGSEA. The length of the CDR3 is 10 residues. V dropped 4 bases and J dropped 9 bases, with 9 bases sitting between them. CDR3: CSVAVEAQYF. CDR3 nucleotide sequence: TGCAGCGTTGCGGTGGAGGCCCAGTACTTC.

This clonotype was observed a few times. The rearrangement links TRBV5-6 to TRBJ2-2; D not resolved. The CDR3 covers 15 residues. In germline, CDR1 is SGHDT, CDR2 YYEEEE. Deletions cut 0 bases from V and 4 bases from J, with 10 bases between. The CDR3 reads CASSLAPVGTGELFF. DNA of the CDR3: TGTGCCAGCAGCTTGGCGCCCGTTGGCACCGGGGAGCTGTTTTTT.

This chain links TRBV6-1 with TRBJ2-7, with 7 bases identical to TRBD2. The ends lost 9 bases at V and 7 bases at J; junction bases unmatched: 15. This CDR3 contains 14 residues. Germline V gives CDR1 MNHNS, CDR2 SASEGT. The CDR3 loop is CASSMAGVVGEQYF. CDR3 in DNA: TGTGCCAGTAGCATGGCGGGAGTGGTGGGGGAGCAGTACTTC.

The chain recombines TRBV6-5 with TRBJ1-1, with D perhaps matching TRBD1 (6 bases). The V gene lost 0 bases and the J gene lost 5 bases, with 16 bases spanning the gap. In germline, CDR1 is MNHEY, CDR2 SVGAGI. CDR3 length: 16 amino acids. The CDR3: CASSYSSPPGVTEAFF. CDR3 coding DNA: TGTGCCAGCAGTTACTCGAGTCCCCCAGGGGTTACTGAAGCTTTCTTT.

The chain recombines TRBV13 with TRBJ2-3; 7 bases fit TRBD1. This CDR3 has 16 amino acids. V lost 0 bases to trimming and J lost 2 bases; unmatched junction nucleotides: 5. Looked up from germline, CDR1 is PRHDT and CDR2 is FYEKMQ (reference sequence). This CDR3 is CASSLGRDSPTDTQYF. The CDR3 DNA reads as TGTGCCAGCAGCTTAGGCCGGGACAGCCCCACAGATACGCAGTATTTT. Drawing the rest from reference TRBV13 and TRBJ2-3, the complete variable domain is AAGVIQSPRHLIKEKRETATLKCYPIPRHDTVYWYQQGPGQDPQFLISFYEKMQSDKGSIPDRFSAQQFSDYHSELNMSSLELGDSALYFCASSLGRDSPTDTQYFGPGTRLTVL.

CDR3 DNA sequence: TGCGCCAGCAGCCTCTGGGACACCGGGGAGCTGTTTTTT. Its protein is CASSLWDTGELFF. The chain recombines TRBV5-1 with TRBJ2-2; no definite D call. CDR1 and CDR2 from the germline V gene are SGHRS and YFSETQ. V was trimmed by 4 bases and J by 3 bases, leaving 7 bases between them. The CDR3 runs to 13 residues.

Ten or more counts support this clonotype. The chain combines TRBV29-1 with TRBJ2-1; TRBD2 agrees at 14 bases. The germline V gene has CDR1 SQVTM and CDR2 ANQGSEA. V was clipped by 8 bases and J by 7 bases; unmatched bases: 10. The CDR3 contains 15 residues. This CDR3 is CSLGLAGEGPNEQFF. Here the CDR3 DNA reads TGCAGCTTGGGACTAGCGGGAGAGGGGCCGAATGAGCAGTTCTTC.

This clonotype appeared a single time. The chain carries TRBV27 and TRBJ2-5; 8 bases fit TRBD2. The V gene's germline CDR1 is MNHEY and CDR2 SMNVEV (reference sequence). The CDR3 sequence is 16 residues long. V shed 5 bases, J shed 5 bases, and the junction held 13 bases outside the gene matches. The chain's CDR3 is CASSPEGAGAWETQYF. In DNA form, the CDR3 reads TGTGCCAGCAGTCCCGAGGGAGCGGGAGCCTGGGAGACCCAGTACTTC.

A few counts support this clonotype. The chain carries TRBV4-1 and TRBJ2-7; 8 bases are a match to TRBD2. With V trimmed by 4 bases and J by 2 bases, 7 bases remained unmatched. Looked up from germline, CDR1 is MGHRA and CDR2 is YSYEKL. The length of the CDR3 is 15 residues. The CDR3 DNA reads TGCGCCAGCAGCCCGATTGACGGGGGGGCCTACGAGCAGTACTTC. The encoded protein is CASSPIDGGAYEQYF.

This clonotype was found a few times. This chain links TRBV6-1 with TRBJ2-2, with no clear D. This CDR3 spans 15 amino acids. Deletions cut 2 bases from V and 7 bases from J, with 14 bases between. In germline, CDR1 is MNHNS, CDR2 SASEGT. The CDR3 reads CASSETEPMGGELFF. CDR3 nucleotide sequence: TGTGCCAGCAGTGAAACGGAGCCGATGGGCGGGGAGCTGTTTTTT.

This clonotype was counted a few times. CDR3 amino acids: CASRSGGTGELFF. CDR3 DNA sequence: TGTGCCAGCAGATCTGGGGGGACCGGGGAGCTGTTTTTT. The V gene is TRBV7-3, the J gene TRBJ2-2, with D tentatively TRBD2 (6 bases). Germline V gene sequence: CDR1 SGHTA, CDR2 FQGTGA. The CDR3 has 13 amino acids. Trimming pared 6 bases from V and 5 bases from J, leaving 10 bases between.

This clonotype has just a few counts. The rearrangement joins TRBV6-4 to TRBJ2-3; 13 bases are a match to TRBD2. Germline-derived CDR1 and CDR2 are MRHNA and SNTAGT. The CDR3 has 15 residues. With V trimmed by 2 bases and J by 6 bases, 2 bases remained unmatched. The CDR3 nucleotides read TGTGCCAGCAGTGACGGGACTAGCGGGGACGATACGCAGTATTTT. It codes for CASSDGTSGDDTQYF.

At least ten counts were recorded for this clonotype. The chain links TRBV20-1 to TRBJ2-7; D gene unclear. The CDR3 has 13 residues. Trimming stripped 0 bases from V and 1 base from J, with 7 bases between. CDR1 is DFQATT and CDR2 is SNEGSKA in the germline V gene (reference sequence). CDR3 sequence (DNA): TGCAGTGCTAGAGATCCGGATTCCTACGAGCAGTACTTC. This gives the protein CSARDPDSYEQYF.

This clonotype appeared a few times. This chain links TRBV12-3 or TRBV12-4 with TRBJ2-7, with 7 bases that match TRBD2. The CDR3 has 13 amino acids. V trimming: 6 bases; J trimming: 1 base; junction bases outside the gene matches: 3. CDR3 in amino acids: CASSRGVSYEQYF. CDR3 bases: TGTGCCAGCAGCCGGGGGGTTTCCTACGAGCAGTACTTC.

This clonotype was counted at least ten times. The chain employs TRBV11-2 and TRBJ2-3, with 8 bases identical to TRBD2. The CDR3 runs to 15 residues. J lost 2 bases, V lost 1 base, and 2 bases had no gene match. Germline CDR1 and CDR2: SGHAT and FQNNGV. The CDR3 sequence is CASSLGRGVTDTQYF. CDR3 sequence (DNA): TGTGCCAGCAGCTTAGGGCGGGGGGTCACAGATACGCAGTATTTT.

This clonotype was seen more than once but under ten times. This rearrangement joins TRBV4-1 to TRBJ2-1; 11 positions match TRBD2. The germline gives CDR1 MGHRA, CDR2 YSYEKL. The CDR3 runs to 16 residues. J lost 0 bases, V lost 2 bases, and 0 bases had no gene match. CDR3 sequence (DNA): TGCGCCAGCAGCCAAACTAGCGGGAGCTCCTACAATGAGCAGTTCTTC. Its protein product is CASSQTSGSSYNEQFF.

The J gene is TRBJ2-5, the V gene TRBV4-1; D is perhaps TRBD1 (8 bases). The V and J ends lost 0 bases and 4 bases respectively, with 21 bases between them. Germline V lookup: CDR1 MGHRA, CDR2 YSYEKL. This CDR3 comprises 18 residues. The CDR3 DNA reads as TGCGCCAGCAGCCAAGATCCCCCGACAGGGGAGGGAGGAGAGACCCAGTACTTC. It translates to CASSQDPPTGEGGETQYF.

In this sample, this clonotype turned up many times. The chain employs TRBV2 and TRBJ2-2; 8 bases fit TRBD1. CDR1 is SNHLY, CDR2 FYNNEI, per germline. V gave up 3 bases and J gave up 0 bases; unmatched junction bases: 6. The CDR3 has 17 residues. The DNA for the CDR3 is TGTGCCAGCAGTGAGATCGACAGGGGACCGAACACCGGGGAGCTGTTTTTT. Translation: CASSEIDRGPNTGELFF.

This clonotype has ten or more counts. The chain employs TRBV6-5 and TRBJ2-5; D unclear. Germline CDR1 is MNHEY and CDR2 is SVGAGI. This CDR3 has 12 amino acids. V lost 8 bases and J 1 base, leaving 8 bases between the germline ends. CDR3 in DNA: TGTGCCAGCTACGCCTTCCAAGAGACCCAGTACTTC. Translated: CASYAFQETQYF.

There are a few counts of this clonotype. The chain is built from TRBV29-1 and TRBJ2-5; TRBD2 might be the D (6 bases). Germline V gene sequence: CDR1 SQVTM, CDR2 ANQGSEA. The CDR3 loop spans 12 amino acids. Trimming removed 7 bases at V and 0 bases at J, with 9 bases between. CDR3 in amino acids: CSGRDYQETQYF. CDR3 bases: TGCAGCGGCAGGGACTACCAAGAGACCCAGTACTTC.

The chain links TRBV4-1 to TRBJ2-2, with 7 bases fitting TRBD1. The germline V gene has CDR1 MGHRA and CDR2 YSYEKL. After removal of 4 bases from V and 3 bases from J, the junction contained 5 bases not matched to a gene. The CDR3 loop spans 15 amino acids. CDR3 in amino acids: CASSPRQGYTGELFF. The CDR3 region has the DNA TGCGCCAGCAGCCCTCGACAGGGTTACACCGGGGAGCTGTTTTTT.

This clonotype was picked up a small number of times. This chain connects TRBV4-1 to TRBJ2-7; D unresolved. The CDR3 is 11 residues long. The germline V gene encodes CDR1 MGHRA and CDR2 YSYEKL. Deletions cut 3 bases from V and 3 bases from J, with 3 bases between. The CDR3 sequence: CASSHNYEQYF. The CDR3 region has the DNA TGCGCCAGCAGCCACAACTACGAGCAGTACTTC.

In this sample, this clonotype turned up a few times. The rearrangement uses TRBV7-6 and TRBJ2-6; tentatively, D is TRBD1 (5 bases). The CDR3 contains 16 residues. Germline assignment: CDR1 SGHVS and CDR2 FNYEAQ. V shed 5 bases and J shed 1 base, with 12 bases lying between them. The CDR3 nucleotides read TGTGCCAGCAGCGCCCGACAGAGATCTGGGGCCAACGTCCTGACTTTC. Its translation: CASSARQRSGANVLTF. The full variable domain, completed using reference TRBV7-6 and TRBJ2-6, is GAGVSQSPRYKVTKRGQDVALRCDPISGHVSLYWYRQALGQGPEFLTYFNYEAQQDKSGLPNDRFSAERPEGSISTLTIQRTEQRDSAMYRCASSARQRSGANVLTFGAGSRLTVL.

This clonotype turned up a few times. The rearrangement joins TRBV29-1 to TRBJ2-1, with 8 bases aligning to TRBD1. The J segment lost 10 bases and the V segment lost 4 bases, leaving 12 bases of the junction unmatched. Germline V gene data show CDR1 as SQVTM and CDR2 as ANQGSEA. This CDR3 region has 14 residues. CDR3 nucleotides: TGCAGCGTTGTCCCGGACAGGGTGGCGGAGGAGCAGTTCTTC. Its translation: CSVVPDRVAEEQFF.

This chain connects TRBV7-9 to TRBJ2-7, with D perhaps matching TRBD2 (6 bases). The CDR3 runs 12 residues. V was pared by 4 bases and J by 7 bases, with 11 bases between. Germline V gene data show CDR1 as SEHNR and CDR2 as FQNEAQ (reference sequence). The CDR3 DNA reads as TGTGCCAGCAGCTCCCCGGGGGTTGAGCAGTACTTC. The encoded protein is CASSSPGVEQYF.

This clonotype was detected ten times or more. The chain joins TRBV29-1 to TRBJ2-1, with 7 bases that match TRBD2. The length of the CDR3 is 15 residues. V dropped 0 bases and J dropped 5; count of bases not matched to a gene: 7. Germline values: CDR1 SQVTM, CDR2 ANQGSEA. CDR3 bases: TGCAGCGTTGAAGACGCAGCGGGGAATGACAATGAGCAGTTCTTC. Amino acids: CSVEDAAGNDNEQFF.

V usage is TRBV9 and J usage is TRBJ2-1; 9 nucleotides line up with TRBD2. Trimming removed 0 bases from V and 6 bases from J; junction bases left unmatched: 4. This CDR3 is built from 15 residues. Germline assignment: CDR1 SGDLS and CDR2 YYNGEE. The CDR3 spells CASSVGGGRANEQFF. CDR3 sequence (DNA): TGTGCCAGCAGCGTAGGGGGCGGGAGGGCCAATGAGCAGTTCTTC. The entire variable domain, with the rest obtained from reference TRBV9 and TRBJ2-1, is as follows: DSGVTQTPKHLITATGQRVTLRCSPRSGDLSVYWYQQSLDQGLQFLIQYYNGEERAKGNILERFSAQQFPDLHSELNLSSLELGDSALYFCASSVGGGRANEQFFGPGTRLTVL.